Each of the 20 T cell receptor beta chains below was sequenced from the same sample in a study of T cells in Graves' hyperthyroidism and ophthalmopathy. Amplification targeted TCR beta CDR3 regions from RNA transcripts. First-round RT-PCR of the TCR CDR3 relied on the HTBI primer set. TCRdb recomputed calls from the multiplex PCR reads with MiXCR, one row per CDR3 protein. The table shows hundreds of thousands of distinct CDR3 sequences, with roughly 20% occurring only once. Sequenced material: blood. The receptors shown here come from a man aged 25 to 40 with Graves' ophthalmopathy.

This clonotype was counted between two and nine times. J is TRBJ1-3 and V is TRBV30; D gene uncertain. Germline CDR1 GTSNPN, CDR2 SVGIG (reference sequence). CDR3 length: 13 residues. Trimming removed 5 bases from V and 0 bases from J, with 8 bases in between. For the CDR3, the DNA is TGTGCCTGGGTCCTCAGCTCTGGAAACACCATATATTTT. Translation: CAWVLSSGNTIYF.

This clonotype showed up many times. The chain employs TRBV2 and TRBJ2-7; 11 nucleotides line up with TRBD2. Germline-derived CDR1 and CDR2 are SNHLY and FYNNEI. J lost 4 bases, V lost 7 bases, and 6 bases had no gene match. There are 14 residues in the CDR3. The CDR3 nucleotides are TGTGCCAGCACTGGGACTAGCGGATCTTACGAGCAGTACTTC. Protein: CASTGTSGSYEQYF.

This clonotype has more than one count but fewer than ten. The chain carries TRBV6-1 and TRBJ1-2; 8 nucleotides match TRBD1. Germline lookup yields CDR1 MNHNS and CDR2 SASEGT. V lost 5 bases and J lost 6; bases outside the gene matches: 14. This CDR3 has 16 residues. The CDR3 protein is CASSPSGVLTGDGYTF. CDR3 coding DNA: TGTGCCAGCAGTCCCTCCGGGGTGCTGACAGGGGATGGCTACACCTTC.

The chain carries TRBV9 and TRBJ1-2; 11 bases agree with TRBD1. V lost 3 bases and J lost 4; bases outside the gene matches: 11. This CDR3 spans 17 amino acids. Germline CDR1 reads SGDLS; CDR2 reads YYNGEE. The CDR3 bases are TGTGCCAGCAGCGCTTTCGAACGGACAGGGGGCACCTATGGCTACACCTTC. This translates into CASSAFERTGGTYGYTF.

V is TRBV5-1 and J is TRBJ2-7; no clear D. The germline CDR1 and CDR2 sequences are SGHRS and YFSETQ. The germline V and J ends were trimmed by 5 bases and 3 bases, with 15 bases remaining between them. The CDR3 has 14 residues. The CDR3 DNA reads TGCGCCAGCAGAAACGGGTCTTTTATCTACGAGCAGTACTTC. Its protein is CASRNGSFIYEQYF.

The chain has TRBV28 and TRBJ2-2; the match to TRBD1 covers 7 bases. The V gene's germline CDR1 is MDHEN and CDR2 SYDVKM. This CDR3 spans 16 amino acids. With 6 bases clipped from V and 4 bases from J, the junction kept 11 bases outside the gene matches. The CDR3 region is CASSSLRTGFTGELFF. The DNA for the CDR3 is TGTGCCAGCAGCTCCCTTAGGACAGGTTTCACCGGGGAGCTGTTTTTT.

A note on this clonotype: The junction differs from germline at one of its ends, possibly a read error. The rearrangement links TRBV9 to TRBJ2-3, with D perhaps assigned TRBD1 or TRBD2 (5 bases each). CDR3 length: 17 residues. Germline V gene data show CDR1 as SGDLS and CDR2 as YYNGEE. The CDR3 DNA follows: TGTGCCAGCAGCGTAGTGGCAGGGAGCTATAGCACAGATGCGCAGTATTTT. Translation gives CASSVVAGSYSTDAQYF.

The genes are TRBV5-8 and TRBJ2-5, with 10 bases aligning to TRBD2. Germline-derived CDR1 and CDR2 are SGHTS and YDEGEE. After removal of 6 bases from V and 5 bases from J, the junction contained 13 bases not matched to a gene. This CDR3 comprises 16 residues. Written as DNA, the CDR3 is TGTGCCAGCACCCCTGCTAGCGGGAGTTTGAGGGAGACCCAGTACTTC. Its translation is CASTPASGSLRETQYF.

The CDR3 is CASSLASTYTDTQYF. The CDR3 nucleotides read TGCGCCAGCAGCTTGGCTAGTACTTACACAGATACGCAGTATTTT. The chain uses TRBV5-1 and TRBJ2-3; D unclear. With 0 bases removed from V and 2 bases from J, the gap between germline ends came to 10 bases. The CDR3 has 15 amino acids. Germline V CDR1 and CDR2: SGHRS, YFSETQ.

This clonotype was observed a few times. This chain connects TRBV10-3 to TRBJ2-3; perhaps TRBD2 as D (6 bases). Per germline, CDR1 ENHRY and CDR2 SYGVKD. This CDR3 contains 16 residues. V dropped 0 bases and J dropped 0 bases, with 10 bases sitting between them. The CDR3: CAISESGGTSTDTQYF. The DNA of the CDR3 is TGTGCCATCAGTGAGTCGGGCGGGACTAGCACAGATACGCAGTATTTT.

This clonotype was seen ten or more times. The CDR3 protein is CASSFAGANTEAFF. In DNA form, the CDR3 reads TGTGCCAGCAGTTTCGCCGGGGCGAACACTGAAGCTTTCTTT. The chain carries TRBV28 and TRBJ1-1; D is perhaps TRBD1 (5 bases). CDR3 size: 14 residues. CDR1 and CDR2 from the germline V gene are MDHEN and SYDVKM. V was cut by 3 bases and J by 1 base, with 9 bases left in between.

This clonotype came up a few times. This chain joins TRBV7-9 and TRBJ2-1; 10 nucleotides match TRBD1. After removal of 5 bases from V and 6 bases from J, the junction contained 10 bases not matched to a gene. CDR1 and CDR2 from the germline V gene are SEHNR and FQNEAQ (reference sequence). This CDR3 spans 16 amino acids. In nucleotides, the CDR3 is TGTGCCAGCAGCCACCCGGGACAGGGGATTGGCAATGAGCAGTTCTTC. Its protein product is CASSHPGQGIGNEQFF.

The V call is TRBV5-6, the J call TRBJ2-7; no clear D gene. Germline-derived CDR1 and CDR2 are SGHDT and YYEEEE. This CDR3 comprises 13 residues. With 0 bases removed from V and 4 bases from J, the gap between germline ends came to 8 bases. CDR3: CASSLDTLYEQYF. The CDR3 DNA follows: TGTGCCAGCAGCTTGGACACACTGTACGAGCAGTACTTC.

This clonotype was detected many times. This sequence joins TRBV12-3 or TRBV12-4 and TRBJ1-2, with D possibly TRBD1 on 6 matching bases. V shed 1 base and J shed 11 bases, with 11 bases lying between them. CDR3 size: 12 residues. The CDR3 DNA reads TGTGCCAGCAGTTTAGGACAGGTGGGATACACCTTC. Protein product: CASSLGQVGYTF.

The CDR3 is CASSLVVAEYQETQYF. For the CDR3, the DNA is TGTGCCAGCAGCTTAGTGGTGGCGGAGTACCAAGAGACCCAGTACTTC. The V call is TRBV11-2, the J call TRBJ2-5, with D uncertain. Germline V lookup: CDR1 SGHAT, CDR2 FQNNGV. The CDR3 runs to 16 residues. V shed 1 base and J shed 0 bases, with 12 bases lying between them. The full variable domain, rest sourced from reference TRBV11-2 and TRBJ2-5, is EAGVAQSPRYKIIEKRQSVAFWCNPISGHATLYWYQQILGQGPKLLIQFQNNGVVDDSQLPKDRFSAERLKGVDSTLKIQPAKLEDSAVYLCASSLVVAEYQETQYFGPGTRLLVL.

V is TRBV2 and J is TRBJ2-5; D may be TRBD1 (5 bases). Germline V gives CDR1 SNHLY, CDR2 FYNNEI. V was clipped by 1 base and J by 1 base, with 10 bases between them. This CDR3 has 15 amino acids. CDR3 bases: TGTGCCAGCAGTGAAGACAGGCTCAGCCAAGAGACCCAGTACTTC. Its translation: CASSEDRLSQETQYF.

As regards this clonotype: Being one base from a much bigger clone, this may be a read error. The rearrangement uses TRBV7-9 and TRBJ1-1, with D unresolved. Germline V gene sequence: CDR1 SEHNR, CDR2 FQNEAQ (reference sequence). The V and J ends lost 2 bases and 2 bases respectively, with 6 bases between them. CDR3 length: 13 residues. The CDR3 loop reads CASSLQINTEAFF. CDR3 sequence (DNA): TGTGCCAGCAGCTTACAGATAAACACTGAAGCTTTCTTT.

Here the CDR3 DNA reads TGCGCCAGCAGCTTCCGGACAGGCTCCGGGGAGCTGTTTTTT. It specifies CASSFRTGSGELFF. The chain has TRBV5-1 and TRBJ2-2; 7 bases fit TRBD1. Germline assignment: CDR1 SGHRS and CDR2 YFSETQ. J gave up 6 bases and V 2 bases, and 4 bases lay outside the gene matches. The CDR3 sequence is 14 residues long.

CDR3 loop: CASSSTRSNQPQHF. The CDR3 nucleotides are TGTGCCAGCAGCTCGACTCGAAGCAATCAGCCCCAGCATTTT. The chain joins TRBV7-8 to TRBJ1-5; D gene unclear. Trimming removed 4 bases at V and 1 base at J, with 8 bases between. CDR3 size: 14 residues. Germline lookup yields CDR1 SGHVS and CDR2 FQNEAQ.

This clonotype appeared a few times. The J gene is TRBJ2-1, the V gene TRBV7-2; D not certain. Germline-derived CDR1 and CDR2 are SGHTA and FQGNSA. V dropped 5 bases and J dropped 0 bases, with 11 bases sitting between them. The CDR3 runs 15 residues. CDR3 bases: TGTGCCAGCAGCCCCTCCGGTCCCTCCTACAATGAGCAGTTCTTC. This translates into CASSPSGPSYNEQFF.